This T cell receptor (beta chain) was documented in a study of beta chain features in type 1 diabetes. Study-wide results and limits: The naive, central memory and Treg TCRB repertoires of patients appeared to be more similar to one another than those of healthy donors. Within each of all four CD4+ subsets, Type 1 diabetes patients had TCRB CDR3s that were moderately but significantly shorter. Type 1 diabetes patients had fewer VDJ junction insertions and more deletions.

The CDR3 totals 17 residues. Germline CDR1 LGHNA, CDR2 YNFKEQ. The V end was cut by 3 bases, the J end by 4 bases, with 19 bases between. Of the isolated RNA, all was reverse transcribed, and so the sequenced material was expressed TCRB transcripts. The protocol was immunoSEQ multiplex PCR, while the TCRdb copy is restricted to in-frame clones and leaves out a portion. The sample includes hundreds of thousands of clones, around 15% seen only once; the top ten take 0.035% to 0.045%. A note on this clone: Its matching antigen is unknown.

V gene TRBV4-2 combines with J gene TRBJ1-5; no clear D. The TCR was taken from a man in his late teens or twenties with type 1 diabetes. Sequencing input: naive CD4+ T cells from blood. The CDR3, as DNA: TGTGCCAGCAGCCAGCTACCGACCCCGGGGAGGAATCAGCCCCAGCATTTT. Its translation: CASSQLPTPGRNQPQHF.